This TCR beta chain emerged from a study of blood T cell repertoires in COVID-19. The wider study: Collection of acute and convalescent COVID-19 samples took place in the United States, Italy and Spain. PBMCs, B-cell-depleted T cells, or T cells were the source of the cDNA or gDNA that made up the material.

Original methodology: Counts of nucleated cells, estimated from reference gene primer amplification, were obtained. TCRdb keeps only in-frame clones here, not all; method: immunoSEQ multiplex PCR. The DNA was the basis for D and trimming; V, J and clone size are from that table. Among roughly 350,000 clones listed, approximately 89% were seen once. Germline assignment: CDR1 MNHEY and CDR2 SMNVEV (reference sequence). This CDR3 region has 15 residues. V was clipped by 4 bases and J by 6 bases, with 15 bases between them. The receptor was isolated from a woman in her late teens or twenties who had recovered from COVID-19. What was sequenced was peripheral blood. The V gene is TRBV27, the J gene TRBJ1-4; maybe TRBD1 (5 bases). This CDR3 is CASSSTKGLHEKLFF. Here the CDR3 DNA reads TGTGCCAGCAGTTCAACGAAGGGGTTGCATGAAAAACTGTTTTTT.